The rows below give T cell receptor beta chains drawn from one sample of a study of cytomegalovirus exposure and HLA in healthy donors. Repertoires were generated with immunoSEQ multiplex PCR, while TCRdb's copy carries only in-frame clones and drops some. The sample lists under 150,000 clones; around four fifths were seen once. The sample consisted of PBMCs. The receptors derive from a boy between 2 and 10 years old in good health and CMV-seronegative. The CDR3 runs from the conserved cysteine through the conserved F or W. Each record gives: D gene, V gene, J gene, clone size, CDR3 protein, CDR3 DNA. A D gene is named only where the DNA matches it firmly. Clone size is not always given. Where it is, it says once, few, many or a class for expanded clones.

TRBD1	TRBV9	TRBJ2-2	-	CASSGRQGNLITGELFF	TGTGCCAGCAGCGGAAGACAGGGAAATTTAATCACCGGGGAGCTGTTTTTT
-	TRBV6-1	TRBJ1-5	few	CASSGSPNQPQHF	TGTGCCAGCAGCGGGTCCCCGAATCAGCCCCAGCATTTT
TRBD1	TRBV28	TRBJ2-7	-	CASSLFSTGDEQYF	TGTGCCAGCAGTTTATTCTCAACAGGGGACGAGCAGTACTTC
-	TRBV7-6	TRBJ1-1	few	CASRRAGRTEAFF	TGTGCCAGCCGCCGGGCAGGGCGAACTGAAGCTTTCTTT
TRBD2	TRBV9	TRBJ2-5	few	CASSARDGGTGGTQYF	TGTGCCAGCAGCGCCCGGGACGGAGGCACGGGGGGGACCCAGTACTTC
TRBD2	TRBV5-6	TRBJ2-3	-	CASSFDPSRTSAYTDTQYF	TGTGCCAGCAGCTTTGATCCGTCCAGGACTAGCGCGTACACAGATACGCAGTATTTT
TRBD2	TRBV27	TRBJ2-3	-	CASSAFGGYTDTQYF	TGTGCCAGCAGCGCTTTCGGGGGGTACACAGATACGCAGTATTTT
-	TRBV2	TRBJ2-5	-	CASSDNRAETQYF	TGTGCCAGCAGTGATAACAGGGCAGAGACCCAGTACTTC
TRBD1	TRBV27	TRBJ2-7	-	CASSPQGGEQYF	TGTGCCAGCAGTCCACAGGGGGGCGAGCAGTACTTC
TRBD2	TRBV10-3	TRBJ2-1	-	CASLGGERQTQFF	TGTGCCAGCCTTGGGGGGGAGCGGCAAACGCAGTTCTTC
-	TRBV6-5	TRBJ2-1	-	CASSYGTGGEQFF	TGTGCCAGCAGTTACGGAACGGGTGGTGAGCAGTTCTTC
TRBD1	TRBV28	TRBJ2-1	-	CASRGSRDRVVDEQFF	TGTGCCAGCAGGGGGAGCCGGGACAGGGTTGTCGATGAGCAGTTCTTC
-	TRBV7-3	TRBJ1-6	-	CASSLVGDSPLHF	TGTGCCAGCAGCTTAGTCGGGGATTCACCCCTCCACTTT
-	TRBV7-3	TRBJ2-6	-	CASAQVSPTVGANVLTF	TGTGCCAGCGCCCAAGTTAGCCCGACGGTTGGGGCCAACGTCCTGACTTTC
-	TRBV7-8	TRBJ2-1	-	CASSLGQVGDEQFF	TGTGCCAGCAGCTTAGGTCAGGTTGGCGATGAGCAGTTCTTC
TRBD1	TRBV11-3	TRBJ1-1	-	CASSLVTGARAEAFF	TGTGCCAGCAGCTTAGTTACAGGGGCGCGCGCTGAAGCTTTCTTT
TRBD2	TRBV18	TRBJ2-7	once	CASGRLARYEQYF	TGTGCCAGCGGTAGACTAGCTAGGTACGAGCAGTACTTC
-	TRBV4-1	TRBJ2-1	-	CASSQVGRAAYNEQFF	TGCGCCAGCAGCCAAGTTGGGCGGGCCGCCTACAATGAGCAGTTCTTC
-	TRBV10-3	TRBJ2-6	-	CAITTASGANVLTF	TGTGCCATCACGACAGCCTCTGGGGCCAACGTCCTGACTTTC
TRBD2	TRBV7-6	TRBJ2-3	-	CASSIGGLAGGSDTQYF	TGTGCCAGCAGCATCGGTGGACTAGCGGGAGGTTCAGATACGCAGTATTTT
TRBD1	TRBV6-5	TRBJ1-5	-	CASRSTGGANQPQHF	TGTGCCAGCAGGTCGACAGGGGGGGCAAATCAGCCCCAGCATTTT
TRBD2	TRBV7-9	TRBJ2-2	once	CATRFGARFSGRVTGELFF	TGTGCCACCCGCTTCGGGGCCCGATTTAGCGGGAGAGTGACCGGGGAGCTGTTTTTT
TRBD1	TRBV28	TRBJ2-2	-	CASSPWGTGALLGENTGELFF	TGTGCCAGCAGTCCCTGGGGGACAGGGGCATTACTAGGAGAGAACACCGGGGAGCTGTTTTTT
-	TRBV5-1	TRBJ2-3	-	CASSSLETTDTQYF	TGCGCCAGCAGCTCCCTAGAGACCACAGATACGCAGTATTTT
-	TRBV18	TRBJ2-1	-	CASSPWRQKGNEQFF	TGTGCCAGCTCACCATGGCGACAGAAGGGCAATGAGCAGTTCTTC
TRBD1	TRBV4-1	TRBJ1-5	-	CASSPSLGQGFSNQPQHF	TGCGCCAGCAGCCCCAGCCTTGGACAGGGGTTTAGCAATCAGCCCCAGCATTTT
TRBD1	TRBV5-6	TRBJ2-7	-	CASSFKDRVTYEQYF	TGTGCCAGCAGCTTCAAGGACAGGGTTACCTACGAGCAGTACTTC
TRBD2	TRBV7-8	TRBJ2-7	few	CASSLLLAGVEEQYF	TGTGCCAGCAGCTTATTACTAGCGGGAGTGGAAGAGCAGTACTTC
-	TRBV19	TRBJ1-1	-	CASRKRREPKNTEAFF	TGTGCCAGTCGAAAAAGGCGGGAACCCAAGAACACTGAAGCTTTCTTT
TRBD1	TRBV6-1	TRBJ1-2	-	CASSEGQRYGYTF	TGTGCCAGCAGTGAGGGACAGCGGTATGGCTACACCTTC
TRBD1	TRBV27	TRBJ2-7	-	CASSAGTGAYEQYF	TGTGCCAGCAGCGCCGGGACAGGGGCCTACGAGCAGTACTTC
TRBD1	TRBV27	TRBJ1-5	once	CASSRQGAWGQPQHF	TGTGCCAGCAGCCGACAGGGGGCTTGGGGGCAGCCCCAGCATTTT
-	TRBV5-1	TRBJ1-3	-	CASSSNAGPGNTIYF	TGCGCCAGCAGCTCTAACGCGGGGCCAGGAAACACCATATATTTT
-	TRBV2	TRBJ2-5	-	CASSLFRQGETQYF	TGTGCCAGCAGTTTGTTCCGCCAGGGGGAGACCCAGTACTTC
-	TRBV19	TRBJ1-2	-	CASSIIQSNYGYTF	TGTGCCAGTAGTATAATACAATCTAACTATGGCTACACCTTC
-	TRBV6-1	TRBJ2-7	few	CASSQTGEAYEQYF	TGTGCCAGCAGTCAAACGGGGGAGGCCTACGAGCAGTACTTC
-	TRBV27	TRBJ2-1	-	CASSLHQLEAGEQFF	TGTGCCAGCAGTTTACACCAACTAGAGGCTGGTGAGCAGTTCTTC
-	TRBV15	TRBJ1-5	-	CATSRDPGLGQPQHF	TGTGCCACCAGCAGAGATCCAGGGTTAGGTCAGCCCCAGCATTTT
TRBD1	TRBV18	TRBJ1-1	-	CASSRQGARGTEAFF	TGTGCCAGCTCACGACAGGGGGCGCGGGGAACTGAAGCTTTCTTT
TRBD1	TRBV5-1	TRBJ2-2	few	CASKTGKSTGELFF	TGCGCCAGCAAGACAGGGAAAAGCACCGGGGAGCTGTTTTTT
-	TRBV5-1	TRBJ1-3	once	CASSLVARSSGNTIYF	TGCGCCAGCAGCTTGGTTGCGCGGAGCTCTGGAAACACCATATATTTT
-	TRBV6-6	TRBJ2-7	-	CASSYFSDGYEQYF	TGTGCCAGCAGTTACTTCAGCGATGGCTACGAGCAGTACTTC
TRBD1	TRBV5-4	TRBJ2-5	many	CASTRGRGLGETQYF	TGTGCCAGCACAAGGGGCAGGGGGCTCGGGGAGACCCAGTACTTC
TRBD1	TRBV9	TRBJ1-2	few	CASSGTGVWHGYTF	TGTGCCAGCAGCGGGACAGGGGTATGGCATGGCTACACCTTC
-	TRBV21-1	TRBJ1-5	-	CASSKRGTGGCNQPQHF	TGTGCCAGCAGCAAAAGGGGCACAGGGGGCTGCAATCAGCCCCAGCATTTT